This T cell receptor (beta chain) is from a study of EBV T-cell therapy then PD-1 blockade in nasopharyngeal carcinoma (dated by TCRdb to the early 2020s). With regard to this clone: What this receptor recognizes is not known. Base qualities are not provided; no much larger clone lies one nucleotide away.

Trimming removed 6 bases from V and 1 base from J; the gene matches leave 6 bases unexplained. The cysteine opens and the phenylalanine closes a CDR3 of 16 amino acids. The retained sequence is limited to the CDR3, 48 bases, with the frame set at the first base. CDR1 and CDR2 are drawn from the germline V gene: SQVTM, ANQGSEA. Read against the paper, the sample's treatment or condition label means: AdE1-LMPpoly-expanded autologous EBV-specific T-cell therapy followed by anti-PD-1 nivolumab. Genomic DNA was extracted from sorted cells using the Qiagen DNeasy Kit. Deep sequencing of the TCR beta chain was done on the immunoSEQ platform. For the original study's pipeline: The immunoSEQ Analyzer software was used to analyze the repertoire data. TCRdb limited this immuneACCESS table to in-frame rearrangements with V and J called. A share of clones is missing; checked studies link under half to unresolved V genes, and the rest is unexplained. V, J and clone size are taken as reported in that table, and D and trimming were inferred from the DNA itself. Across this sample there are 20,000 to 25,000 clones, with under 90% seen only once. About 24% of the sample is taken by the ten largest.

The chain employs TRBV29-1 and TRBJ2-6; 10 bases in the junction line up with TRBD2. The TCR was taken from a man aged 40-49 years with nasopharyngeal carcinoma. The input for sequencing was CD8+ T cells from blood, taken at day -245 from a patient whose treatment included autologous EBV-specific T cells and nivolumab. The nucleotide sequence is given as TGCAGCGTGCTACTAGCGGGGCCGTCTGGGGCCAACGTCCTGACTTTC. The encoded protein is CSVLLAGPSGANVLTF. With the rest looked up from the reference TRBV29-1 and TRBJ2-6 genes rather than sequenced, the full variable domain is SAVISQKPSRDICQRGTSLTIQCQVDSQVTMMFWYRQQPGQSLTLIATANQGSEATYESGFVIDKFPISRPNLTFSTLTVSNMSPEDSSIYLCSVLLAGPSGANVLTFGAGSRLTVL.